This TCR beta chain is from a study of T-cell memory formation after mild COVID-19. Whole-study context: For the most part, TCR clusters were specific to one donor. Whole-study findings and limits: Clones contracting across day 15 to 85 had a balanced CD4/CD8 profile; later expanding clones leaned CD4+. A subset of responding clones appeared in pre-infection memory, suggesting cross-reactive memory joined.

Libraries for TCRalpha and TCRbeta carried sample barcodes and unique molecular identifiers via 5'RACE. MiXCR, run by TCRdb on the 5' RACE reads, gives a single entry per CDR3 protein. The data hold 200,000 to 250,000 distinct CDR3 sequences, with 15% to 20% observed a single time. A note on this clonotype: Antigen unknown.

There are 15 residues in the CDR3. V lost 1 base to trimming and J lost 5 bases, with 11 bases between them. The source material was PBMCs or a T cell subset sorted from them (not recorded which). The V call is TRBV12-3 or TRBV12-4, the J call TRBJ2-2; D may be TRBD2 (6 bases). This TCR derives from a man younger than 35 who had mild COVID-19 (a few samples of this study predate the infection). Cell type and time point are not known. CDR3 protein: CASSLELGGTGELFF. CDR3 DNA sequence: TGTGCCAGCAGTTTAGAACTCGGGGGAACCGGGGAGCTGTTTTTT.